This is a list of T cell receptor beta chains from one sample in a study of cytomegalovirus exposure and HLA in healthy donors. Libraries were prepared by immunoSEQ multiplex PCR; TCRdb keeps only in-frame clonotypes and omits some of them. The repertoire includes 130,000 or so clones, approximately 8.8% of them detected once, and about 5.5% sits in the top ten. Material: PBMCs. The receptors were gathered from a man aged 40-50 years in good health and CMV-seronegative. CDR3s include the opening cysteine and the closing phenylalanine or tryptophan. Each record gives: CDR3 protein, CDR3 DNA, J gene, V gene, D gene, clone size. D genes are given only for firm matches. Rows give clone size only sometimes, using once, few, many, or a class for an expanded clone.

cdr3_aa: CASRMDYGGPDTQYF
cdr3_nt: TGTGCCAGCAGGATGGACTACGGTGGGCCAGATACGCAGTATTTT
j_call: TRBJ2-3
v_call: TRBV2
d_call: NA
clone_size: few

cdr3_aa: CASSLMSGLETQYF
cdr3_nt: TGTGCCAGCAGCTTAATGTCAGGGTTGGAGACCCAGTACTTC
j_call: TRBJ2-5
v_call: TRBV7-2
d_call: NA
clone_size: few

cdr3_aa: CSVDSGGSTDTQYF
cdr3_nt: TGCAGCGTTGATTCAGGGGGTAGCACAGATACGCAGTATTTT
j_call: TRBJ2-3
v_call: TRBV29-1
d_call: TRBD1
clone_size: NA

cdr3_aa: CASTVAGVGQPQHF
cdr3_nt: TGTGCCAGCACCGTAGCGGGGGTTGGGCAGCCCCAGCATTTT
j_call: TRBJ1-5
v_call: TRBV28
d_call: NA
clone_size: once

cdr3_aa: CASRGGRIDSGNTIYF
cdr3_nt: TGCGCCAGCAGGGGAGGGAGAATAGACTCTGGAAACACCATATATTTT
j_call: TRBJ1-3
v_call: TRBV5-1
d_call: NA
clone_size: few

cdr3_aa: CASSEGAHQPQHF
cdr3_nt: TGTGCCAGCAGTGAAGGGGCGCATCAGCCCCAGCATTTT
j_call: TRBJ1-5
v_call: TRBV6-4
d_call: NA
clone_size: NA

cdr3_aa: CATREGRTEAFF
cdr3_nt: TGTGCCACTCGGGAGGGACGCACTGAAGCTTTCTTT
j_call: TRBJ1-1
v_call: TRBV18
d_call: NA
clone_size: few

cdr3_aa: CASSLALANTEAFF
cdr3_nt: TGTGCCAGCAGCTTAGCGTTGGCGAACACTGAAGCTTTCTTT
j_call: TRBJ1-1
v_call: TRBV7-9
d_call: NA
clone_size: NA

cdr3_aa: CASSLSTGRDEAFF
cdr3_nt: TGTGCCAGCTCACTATCGACAGGGCGAGATGAAGCTTTCTTT
j_call: TRBJ1-1
v_call: TRBV18
d_call: TRBD1
clone_size: few

cdr3_aa: CASSLLKKNTEAFF
cdr3_nt: TGTGCCAGCAGCTTATTAAAAAAGAACACTGAAGCTTTCTTT
j_call: TRBJ1-1
v_call: TRBV7-2
d_call: NA
clone_size: few

cdr3_aa: CASIARQAAFF
cdr3_nt: TGTGCCAGCATCGCCCGGCAGGCGGCTTTCTTT
j_call: TRBJ1-1
v_call: TRBV6-5
d_call: NA
clone_size: NA

cdr3_aa: CASSYGSGGETQYF
cdr3_nt: TGTGCCAGCAGTTACGGGTCTGGAGGAGAGACCCAGTACTTC
j_call: TRBJ2-5
v_call: TRBV6-6
d_call: NA
clone_size: few

cdr3_aa: CASSAGGLRDHF
cdr3_nt: TGTGCCAGCAGTGCCGGGGGACTCCGGGACCACTTC
j_call: TRBJ2-5
v_call: TRBV6-1
d_call: NA
clone_size: few

cdr3_aa: CASSFGRGRGYTF
cdr3_nt: TGTGCCAGCAGCTTCGGCAGGGGACGAGGCTACACCTTC
j_call: TRBJ1-2
v_call: TRBV5-6
d_call: NA
clone_size: NA

cdr3_aa: CASSVGGGSLNEQFF
cdr3_nt: TGTGCCAGCAGCGTAGGGGGGGGCAGTTTAAATGAGCAGTTCTTC
j_call: TRBJ2-1
v_call: TRBV9
d_call: NA
clone_size: NA

cdr3_aa: CASGGLGGEDETQYF
cdr3_nt: TGTGCCAGCGGGGGTTTGGGGGGGGAAGACGAGACCCAGTACTTC
j_call: TRBJ2-5
v_call: TRBV6-1
d_call: TRBD2
clone_size: few

cdr3_aa: CASSQDHSLNTEAFF
cdr3_nt: TGCGCCAGCAGCCAAGATCATAGTCTGAACACTGAAGCTTTCTTT
j_call: TRBJ1-1
v_call: TRBV4-1
d_call: NA
clone_size: few

cdr3_aa: CASSLTGAEQYF
cdr3_nt: TGCGCCAGCAGTCTAACAGGGGCCGAGCAGTACTTC
j_call: TRBJ2-7
v_call: TRBV5-1
d_call: TRBD1
clone_size: few

cdr3_aa: CASSGDNLSNQPQHF
cdr3_nt: TGTGCCAGCAGCGGCGACAATCTTAGCAATCAGCCCCAGCATTTT
j_call: TRBJ1-5
v_call: TRBV7-8
d_call: NA
clone_size: few

cdr3_aa: CASSPLAPGTGGPTGELFF
cdr3_nt: TGTGCCAGCAGCCCCTTAGCGCCGGGGACGGGGGGGCCGACCGGGGAGCTGTTTTTT
j_call: TRBJ2-2
v_call: TRBV7-6
d_call: TRBD2
clone_size: NA

cdr3_aa: CASSRAGPNTGELFF
cdr3_nt: TGCGCCAGCAGCAGGGCGGGGCCTAACACCGGGGAGCTGTTTTTT
j_call: TRBJ2-2
v_call: TRBV5-1
d_call: NA
clone_size: once

cdr3_aa: CASSFPGGGEAFF
cdr3_nt: TGTGCCAGCAGCTTTCCCGGGGGGGGTGAAGCTTTCTTT
j_call: TRBJ1-1
v_call: TRBV5-6
d_call: NA
clone_size: NA

cdr3_aa: CASSRSAAGEDGELFF
cdr3_nt: TGTGCCAGCAGCCGGAGTGCGGCGGGGGAGGACGGGGAGCTGTTTTTT
j_call: TRBJ2-2
v_call: TRBV7-6
d_call: TRBD2
clone_size: few

cdr3_aa: CASSLPAGGGTYEQYF
cdr3_nt: TGTGCCAGCAGCTTACCGGCTGGCGGGGGTACCTACGAGCAGTACTTC
j_call: TRBJ2-7
v_call: TRBV7-9
d_call: TRBD2
clone_size: few

cdr3_aa: CASSLQDSPLHF
cdr3_nt: TGTGCCAGCAGCCTACAGGATTCACCCCTCCACTTT
j_call: TRBJ1-6
v_call: TRBV7-9
d_call: NA
clone_size: NA

cdr3_aa: CASSQERDSSSYEQYF
cdr3_nt: TGCGCCAGCAGCCAAGAAAGGGACAGTAGCTCCTACGAGCAGTACTTC
j_call: TRBJ2-7
v_call: TRBV4-3
d_call: TRBD1
clone_size: few

cdr3_aa: CASSDWASGGQETQYF
cdr3_nt: TGTGCCAGCAGTGATTGGGCTAGCGGGGGGCAAGAGACCCAGTACTTC
j_call: TRBJ2-5
v_call: TRBV2
d_call: TRBD2
clone_size: NA

cdr3_aa: CASSRASPGQETQYF
cdr3_nt: TGTGCCAGCAGCAGAGCCTCCCCGGGCCAAGAGACCCAGTACTTC
j_call: TRBJ2-5
v_call: TRBV7-9
d_call: NA
clone_size: NA

cdr3_aa: CAWSAPMPGIMGTEAFF
cdr3_nt: TGTGCCTGGAGTGCCCCAATGCCGGGGATTATGGGGACTGAAGCTTTCTTT
j_call: TRBJ1-1
v_call: TRBV30
d_call: NA
clone_size: NA

cdr3_aa: CASSPLTGGNYEQYF
cdr3_nt: TGTGCCAGCTCACCACTAACAGGGGGCAACTACGAGCAGTACTTC
j_call: TRBJ2-7
v_call: TRBV18
d_call: TRBD1
clone_size: NA

cdr3_aa: CASGGGPGETQYF
cdr3_nt: TGCGCCAGCGGGGGGGGGCCAGGAGAGACCCAGTACTTC
j_call: TRBJ2-5
v_call: TRBV5-1
d_call: NA
clone_size: few

cdr3_aa: CASSPRQGIGEQYF
cdr3_nt: TGTGCCAGCAGCCCCAGACAGGGGATCGGCGAGCAGTACTTC
j_call: TRBJ2-7
v_call: TRBV11-2
d_call: TRBD1
clone_size: NA

cdr3_aa: CASSLEAGGRYF
cdr3_nt: TGCGCCAGCAGCTTGGAAGCGGGGGGCCGGTATTTT
j_call: TRBJ2-3
v_call: TRBV5-1
d_call: TRBD2
clone_size: NA

cdr3_aa: CASSYSPGGEQFF
cdr3_nt: TGTGCCAGCAGTTACTCCCCCGGCGGGGAGCAGTTCTTC
j_call: TRBJ2-1
v_call: TRBV6-5
d_call: NA
clone_size: NA